Listed below are T cell receptor beta chains from one sample, sequenced in a study of blood T cell repertoires in COVID-19. Generated by immunoSEQ multiplex PCR, the TCRdb table keeps only in-frame clones and is missing some. The sample has some 150,000 clones; around four fifths are singletons. Material: peripheral blood. The receptors come from a middle-aged man who had recovered from COVID-19. CDR3s include the opening cysteine and the closing phenylalanine or tryptophan. The D gene is left open where the match is weak. Some rows have no size entry. The others give once, few or many, or a class for an expanded clone.

j_call: TRBJ2-1; v_call: TRBV12-3/TRBV12-4; clone_size: -; d_call: -; cdr3_aa: CASSFPGGNEQFF; cdr3_nt: TGTGCCAGCAGTTTCCCAGGGGGGAATGAGCAGTTCTTC
j_call: TRBJ1-6; v_call: TRBV19; clone_size: -; d_call: -; cdr3_aa: CASSQTGYNSPLHF; cdr3_nt: TGTGCCAGTTCCCAAACAGGGTATAATTCACCCCTCCACTTT
j_call: TRBJ1-4; v_call: TRBV7-2; clone_size: -; d_call: -; cdr3_aa: CASSLGATNEKLFF; cdr3_nt: TGTGCCAGCAGCTTAGGAGCAACTAATGAAAAACTGTTTTTT
j_call: TRBJ2-7; v_call: TRBV3-1/TRBV3-2; clone_size: once; d_call: TRBD2; cdr3_aa: CASSHGLAGYEQYF; cdr3_nt: TGTGCCAGCAGCCATGGACTAGCGGGGTACGAGCAGTACTTC
j_call: TRBJ1-2; v_call: TRBV6-5; clone_size: -; d_call: -; cdr3_aa: CASSQDRKYGYTF; cdr3_nt: TGTGCCAGCAGTCAGGACAGAAAGTATGGCTACACCTTC
j_call: TRBJ2-1; v_call: TRBV6-1; clone_size: -; d_call: TRBD1; cdr3_aa: CASSEDVWTGANEQFF; cdr3_nt: TGTGCCAGCAGTGAAGATGTGTGGACAGGGGCCAATGAGCAGTTCTTC
j_call: TRBJ2-1; v_call: TRBV19; clone_size: -; d_call: TRBD2; cdr3_aa: CASSGATSGGHYNEQFF; cdr3_nt: TGTGCCAGTAGTGGGGCGACTAGCGGGGGACACTACAATGAGCAGTTCTTC
j_call: TRBJ1-4; v_call: TRBV7-9; clone_size: -; d_call: -; cdr3_aa: CASSLVGSDEKLFF; cdr3_nt: TGTGCCAGCAGCTTAGTGGGGAGTGATGAAAAACTGTTTTTT
j_call: TRBJ2-3; v_call: TRBV7-3; clone_size: -; d_call: -; cdr3_aa: CASSLGGASTDTQYF; cdr3_nt: TGTGCCAGCAGCTTAGGGGGGGCGAGCACAGATACGCAGTATTTT
j_call: TRBJ2-6; v_call: TRBV18; clone_size: -; d_call: -; cdr3_aa: CASSPWASGANVLTF; cdr3_nt: TGTGCCAGCTCACCATGGGCCTCTGGGGCCAACGTCCTGACTTTC
j_call: TRBJ2-7; v_call: TRBV14; clone_size: -; d_call: -; cdr3_aa: CASSQDGADYEQYF; cdr3_nt: TGTGCCAGCAGCCAAGATGGGGCAGACTACGAGCAGTACTTC
j_call: TRBJ1-1; v_call: TRBV7-2; clone_size: -; d_call: -; cdr3_aa: CASSRSRREAFF; cdr3_nt: TGTGCCAGCAGCCGATCGCGCCGTGAAGCTTTCTTT
j_call: TRBJ2-2; v_call: TRBV24-1; clone_size: -; d_call: TRBD1; cdr3_aa: CATSDRPGQGGGELFF; cdr3_nt: TGTGCCACCAGTGACCGACCCGGACAGGGAGGCGGGGAGCTGTTTTTT
j_call: TRBJ1-6; v_call: TRBV11-2; clone_size: -; d_call: -; cdr3_aa: CASSLVGGGYNSPLHF; cdr3_nt: TGTGCCAGCAGCTTAGTGGGGGGGGGTTATAATTCACCCCTCCACTTT
j_call: TRBJ1-4; v_call: TRBV6-5; clone_size: -; d_call: -; cdr3_aa: CASSYGGAVGKLFF; cdr3_nt: TGTGCCAGCAGTTACGGGGGGGCTGTTGGAAAACTGTTTTTT
j_call: TRBJ2-7; v_call: TRBV27; clone_size: -; d_call: TRBD2; cdr3_aa: CASSLGRAGSNEQYF; cdr3_nt: TGTGCCAGCAGTTTAGGGCGAGCGGGGAGCAACGAGCAGTACTTC
j_call: TRBJ1-6; v_call: TRBV10-1; clone_size: few; d_call: -; cdr3_aa: CASASSTSYNSPLHF; cdr3_nt: TGCGCCAGCGCGAGCTCTACCTCCTATAATTCACCCCTCCACTTT
j_call: TRBJ2-2; v_call: TRBV28; clone_size: -; d_call: -; cdr3_aa: CASSLMYSDFQGAGELFF; cdr3_nt: TGTGCCAGCAGTTTAATGTATTCTGACTTTCAAGGGGCCGGGGAGCTGTTTTTT
j_call: TRBJ2-7; v_call: TRBV7-2; clone_size: -; d_call: TRBD2; cdr3_aa: CASSFILAGPYEQYF; cdr3_nt: TGTGCCAGCAGCTTCATCCTAGCGGGGCCCTACGAGCAGTACTTC
j_call: TRBJ2-7; v_call: TRBV9; clone_size: -; d_call: TRBD1; cdr3_aa: CASKDRAYEQYF; cdr3_nt: TGTGCCAGCAAGGACAGGGCCTACGAGCAGTACTTC
j_call: TRBJ2-3; v_call: TRBV15; clone_size: -; d_call: -; cdr3_aa: CATSREGERTDTQYF; cdr3_nt: TGTGCCACCAGCAGAGAAGGGGAAAGGACAGATACGCAGTATTTT
j_call: TRBJ2-4; v_call: TRBV7-9; clone_size: many; d_call: -; cdr3_aa: CASSLGAGMAKNIQYF; cdr3_nt: TGTGCCAGCAGCTTAGGAGCAGGGATGGCCAAAAACATTCAGTACTTC
j_call: TRBJ2-2; v_call: TRBV6-2/TRBV6-3; clone_size: -; d_call: TRBD2; cdr3_aa: CASSYSLAGGNTGELFF; cdr3_nt: TGTGCCAGCAGTTACTCCCTAGCGGGGGGAAACACCGGGGAGCTGTTTTTT
j_call: TRBJ1-1; v_call: TRBV30; clone_size: -; d_call: TRBD1; cdr3_aa: CASPGTGGVEAFF; cdr3_nt: TGTGCCTCCCCGGGCACAGGGGGAGTAGAAGCTTTCTTT
j_call: TRBJ2-5; v_call: TRBV7-9; clone_size: -; d_call: -; cdr3_aa: CASRGGTGYQETQYF; cdr3_nt: TGTGCCAGCAGAGGGGGTACAGGATACCAAGAGACCCAGTACTTC
j_call: TRBJ1-2; v_call: TRBV11-2; clone_size: -; d_call: TRBD1; cdr3_aa: CASSSPGGRTYGYTF; cdr3_nt: TGTGCCAGCAGCTCCCCAGGGGGGCGTACCTATGGCTACACCTTC
j_call: TRBJ1-1; v_call: TRBV30; clone_size: -; d_call: -; cdr3_aa: CAWSVGSGVAEAFF; cdr3_nt: TGTGCCTGGAGTGTAGGGTCAGGGGTTGCTGAAGCTTTCTTT
j_call: TRBJ2-3; v_call: TRBV27; clone_size: -; d_call: -; cdr3_aa: CASGRAGGADTQYF; cdr3_nt: TGTGCCAGCGGGAGGGCAGGGGGCGCAGATACGCAGTATTTT